The clone carrying this TCR delta chain was detected many times. The sample carries other DNA sequences with the same CDR3. TCRdb re-called clones from the multiplex PCR reads via CATT. The table lists 50,000 to 55,000 delta-chain clones, roughly 1.9% of them singletons. Flow sorting of PBMC yielded separate Vgamma9/Vdelta2+ and Vdelta2-negative gammadelta T cell populations for bulk repertoire analysis. Per germline, CDR1 TSWWSYY and CDR2 QGS. The CDR3 contains 21 residues. The J segment lost 3 bases and the V segment lost 5 bases, leaving 24 bases of the junction unmatched. This entry is derived from a study of γδ T cells in repeated Plasmodium falciparum infection.

Input material: gamma-delta T cells from blood. The chain joins TRDV1 to TRDJ1; 10 bases are a match to TRDD3. The source is a pool of human donors (malaria-infected and uninfected, not separated). This CDR3 reads CALGRRGSFVLGDLGSDKLIF. CDR3 sequence (DNA): TGTGCTCTTGGGAGACGGGGTTCCTTCGTACTGGGGGATTTAGGCTCCGATAAACTCATCTTT.